This section outlines one TCR beta chain sequence together with its context. This sample was included in a study of blood T cell repertoires in COVID-19. Across the whole study: Italy, Spain and the United States were the sources of the convalescent and acute COVID-19 samples. T cells, B-cell-depleted T cells, or PBMCs provided the cDNA or gDNA that served as material.

The CDR3 is made up of 13 amino acids. Per the germline V gene, CDR1 is KGHSH and CDR2 is LQKENI. Trimming removed 2 bases at V and 4 bases at J, with 9 bases between. Original handling: Scientists estimated how many nucleated cells there were by amplifying reference gene primers. The protocol was immunoSEQ multiplex PCR, while the TCRdb copy is restricted to in-frame clones and leaves out a portion. The V and J calls and clone size were taken over from that table, and D and trimming were inferred from the DNA. The sample yields under 300,000 clones, approximately 82% seen once. Sequencing was performed on peripheral blood. The V call is TRBV18, the J call TRBJ2-7, with D tentatively TRBD1 (5 bases). The source is a young woman with acute or convalescent COVID-19. CDR3 amino acids: CASSPSQEYEQYF. The CDR3 coding sequence is TGTGCCAGCTCACCATCACAGGAATACGAGCAGTACTTC.